Below, 27 T cell receptor beta chains from the same sample are listed, as sequenced in a study of OX40 agonist ivuxolimab in advanced cancers. Clones were sequenced by immunoSEQ multiplex PCR, and TCRdb holds only the in-frame ones, with some missing. The sample shows 12,000 or so clones, 79% of them seen only once. The sequenced sample was CD4+ or CD8+ T cells sorted from blood, obtained in a trial of the OX40 agonist ivuxolimab. The receptors originated from an adult with an advanced solid tumor such as melanoma, head and neck, liver or kidney cancer.

This chain joins TRBV4-2 and TRBJ1-1, with a possible D match to TRBD1 (5 bases). Trimming shortened V by 0 bases and J by 3 bases, and 11 bases separated the two germline ends. The CDR3 extends over 15 amino acids. From germline, CDR1 is LGHNA and CDR2 YNFKEQ. The chain's CDR3 is CASSQEFQGYTEAFF. CDR3 sequence (DNA): TGTGCCAGCAGCCAAGAGTTTCAGGGTTACACTGAAGCTTTCTTT.

V is TRBV6-1 and J is TRBJ1-4; D is unresolved. Per germline, CDR1 MNHNS and CDR2 SASEGT. The CDR3 runs to 13 residues. The germline V and J ends were trimmed by 5 bases and 7 bases, with 11 bases remaining between them. The CDR3 bases are TGTGCCAGCAGTAAAAAGGTCGGTGAAAAACTGTTTTTT. As protein: CASSKKVGEKLFF.

This chain uses TRBV14 with TRBJ1-4, with D maybe TRBD1 (5 bases). Trimming left V 4 bases short and J 2 bases short, with 8 bases between. Germline assignment: CDR1 SGHDN and CDR2 FVKESK. CDR3 length equals 14 residues. The CDR3 nucleotides are TGTGCCAGCAGCCTCAGGGCTACTAATGAAAAACTGTTTTTT. Amino acid sequence: CASSLRATNEKLFF.

J is TRBJ2-3 and V is TRBV4-2, with 15 positions matching TRBD2. Looked up from germline, CDR1 is LGHNA and CDR2 is YNFKEQ. The J segment lost 1 base and the V segment lost 4 bases, leaving 6 bases of the junction unmatched. This CDR3 contains 18 residues. CDR3 loop: CASSPGLAGGPGTDTQYF. CDR3 nucleotides: TGTGCCAGCAGCCCCGGACTAGCGGGGGGGCCGGGCACAGATACGCAGTATTTT.

The rearrangement uses TRBV15 and TRBJ1-1; D call uncertain. Trimming took 0 bases from V and 5 from J, leaving 13 bases between them. There are 15 residues in the CDR3. Germline CDR1 is LNHNV and CDR2 is YYDKDF (reference sequence). The CDR3 DNA reads as TGTGCCACCAGCAGAGATATAACGCCGGGGACTGAAGCTTTCTTT. Protein sequence: CATSRDITPGTEAFF. Full variable domain (missing parts from reference TRBV15 and TRBJ1-1): DAMVIQNPRYQVTQFGKPVTLSCSQTLNHNVMYWYQQKSSQAPKLLFHYYDKDFNNEADTPDNFQSRRPNTSFCFLDIRSPGLGDTAMYLCATSRDITPGTEAFFGQGTRLTVV.

The chain carries TRBV19 and TRBJ2-5, with D perhaps matching TRBD1 (6 bases). The J call may be incorrect, as the DNA end agrees better with TRBJ2-7. CDR3 length equals 14 residues. Germline CDR1 LNHDA, CDR2 SQIVND (reference sequence). The CDR3 sequence: CASSRVSGAYEQYF. CDR3 DNA sequence: TGTGCCAGTAGCCGCGTCTCAGGGGCCTACGAGCAGTACTTC.

The rearrangement uses TRBV27 and TRBJ1-6; the match to TRBD1 covers 7 bases. Germline CDR1 and CDR2: MNHEY and SMNVEV (reference sequence). The CDR3 loop spans 15 amino acids. J gave up 8 bases and V 4 bases, and 8 bases lay outside the gene matches. CDR3 region: CASSSDDRVDSPLHF. CDR3 coding DNA: TGTGCCAGCAGTTCCGACGACAGGGTTGATTCACCCCTCCACTTT.

The chain carries TRBV2 and TRBJ1-2; 9 bases match TRBD1. CDR3 length: 14 amino acids. Trimming at V came to 1 base and at J to 3 bases, leaving 0 bases not matched to a gene. Per germline, CDR1 SNHLY and CDR2 FYNNEI. Here the CDR3 DNA reads TGTGCCAGCAGTGAAGGACAGGGGGACTATGGCTACACCTTC. Protein: CASSEGQGDYGYTF.

The J gene is TRBJ2-2, the V gene TRBV2; D remains unclear. Trimming took 7 bases from V and 3 from J, leaving 6 bases between them. The CDR3 is made up of 12 amino acids. Germline loops: CDR1 SNHLY, CDR2 FYNNEI. The CDR3 loop reads CASIWYTGELFF. CDR3 bases: TGTGCCAGCATATGGTACACCGGGGAGCTGTTTTTT.

CDR3 nucleotide sequence: TGTGCCAGCAGTGCGACTAGCGGGAGAAGTCTAGCCAAAAACATTCAGTACTTC. Amino acids: CASSATSGRSLAKNIQYF. This chain uses TRBV28 with TRBJ2-4; 12 nucleotides match TRBD2. Germline V gene lookup returns CDR1 MDHEN and CDR2 SYDVKM. After removal of 5 bases from V and 0 bases from J, the junction contained 8 bases not matched to a gene. This CDR3 is 18 amino acids long. Full variable domain (missing parts from reference TRBV28 and TRBJ2-4): DVKVTQSSRYLVKRTGEKVFLECVQDMDHENMFWYRQDPGLGLRLIYFSYDVKMKEKGDIPEGYSVSREKKERFSLILESASTNQTSMYLCASSATSGRSLAKNIQYFGAGTRLSVL.

V gene TRBV5-1 combines with J gene TRBJ2-7; 13 bases line up with TRBD2. V lost 4 bases, J lost 4 bases, and 5 bases stayed unmatched. This CDR3 comprises 15 residues. Germline CDR1 reads SGHRS; CDR2 reads YFSETQ. CDR3 sequence (DNA): TGCGCCAGCAGCCCACTAGCGGGAGGGAAGTACGAGCAGTACTTC. Translation gives CASSPLAGGKYEQYF.

This chain joins TRBV4-2 and TRBJ1-4, with no clear D. The V and J ends lost 0 bases and 6 bases respectively, with 8 bases between them. The germline gives CDR1 LGHNA, CDR2 YNFKEQ. The CDR3 is 14 residues long. The CDR3 reads CASSQDQTDEKLFF. In DNA, the CDR3 is TGTGCCAGCAGCCAAGATCAGACGGATGAAAAACTGTTTTTT.

Worth noting for this clone: One end of the junction is discordant with germline, which a read error may explain. The rearrangement joins TRBV5-4 to TRBJ1-4; D is perhaps TRBD1 (5 bases). From germline, CDR1 is SGHNT and CDR2 YYREEE (reference sequence). This CDR3 comprises 16 residues. DNA for the CDR3: TGCGCCAGCAGCCAAGATGGTGGGGCCACTAATGAAAAACTGTTTTTT. It encodes CASSQDGGATNEKLFF.

This chain uses TRBV5-8 with TRBJ2-7, with 7 nucleotides matching TRBD2. Germline lookup yields CDR1 SGHTS and CDR2 YDEGEE. V trimming: 7 bases; J trimming: 3 bases; junction bases outside the gene matches: 19. CDR3 length: 17 amino acids. This CDR3 reads CASPTPPQERDYYEQYF. DNA of the CDR3: TGTGCCAGCCCGACGCCCCCGCAAGAGCGGGACTACTACGAGCAGTACTTC.

The chain links TRBV7-3 to TRBJ2-2; 8 positions match TRBD1. The CDR3 contains 16 residues. V lost 5 bases, J lost 5 bases, and 10 bases stayed unmatched. Per germline, CDR1 SGHTA and CDR2 FQGTGA. The CDR3 region is CASSLGRQGRTGELFF. The CDR3 bases are TGTGCCAGCAGCCTAGGCCGACAGGGGCGGACCGGGGAGCTGTTTTTT.

This chain's CDR3 is CASFAAGYEQYF. CDR3 nucleotides: TGTGCCAGTTTCGCTGCTGGCTACGAGCAGTACTTC. The chain has TRBV28 and TRBJ2-7; D unresolved. Per the germline V gene, CDR1 is MDHEN and CDR2 is SYDVKM. Trimming took off 9 bases at V and 3 bases at J, with 12 bases between the two ends. The CDR3 loop spans 12 amino acids.

V and J are TRBV4-3 and TRBJ1-2, with a tentative D call TRBD1 (6 bases). The V end lost 3 bases, the J end lost 0 bases, and 11 bases lay between the germline ends. The CDR3 sequence is 15 residues long. CDR1 and CDR2 from the germline V gene are LGHNA and YSLEER. CDR3: CASSHAGAPNYGYTF. The CDR3 nucleotides are TGCGCCAGCAGCCATGCAGGGGCCCCTAACTATGGCTACACCTTC.

V gene TRBV29-1 combines with J gene TRBJ1-1; TRBD1 is a possible D gene (5 bases). The germline CDR1 and CDR2 sequences are SQVTM and ANQGSEA. The CDR3 totals 15 residues. Trimming shortened V by 4 bases and J by 1 base, and 16 bases separated the two germline ends. This CDR3 is CSVGGPGSSNTEAFF. The CDR3 DNA follows: TGCAGCGTTGGGGGACCAGGGTCGTCGAACACTGAAGCTTTCTTT.

This clone was picked up one time. The genes are TRBV25-1 and TRBJ2-1; TRBD2 is a possible D gene (6 bases). Trimming pared 1 base from V and 8 bases from J, leaving 18 bases between. The CDR3 has 16 amino acids. In germline, CDR1 is MGHDK, CDR2 SYGVNS. The CDR3 DNA reads TGTGCCAGCAGTGAATCGGTAGCGGTGGAGGGGTATGAGCAGTTCTTC. Amino acids: CASSESVAVEGYEQFF.

V gene TRBV7-9 combines with J gene TRBJ2-5; D gene unclear. This CDR3 comprises 14 residues. Germline loops: CDR1 SEHNR, CDR2 FQNEAQ (reference sequence). The V gene lost 5 bases and the J gene lost 1 base, with 11 bases spanning the gap. The CDR3 sequence is CASSPQQPQETQYF. As DNA, the CDR3 is TGTGCCAGCAGCCCTCAGCAACCCCAAGAGACCCAGTACTTC.

V gene TRBV4-1 combines with J gene TRBJ2-7; TRBD1 or TRBD2 may be the D gene (5 bases each). CDR3 size: 15 residues. Trimming cost V 0 bases and J 6 bases, with 15 bases left between them. CDR1 and CDR2 (germline): MGHRA, YSYEKL. DNA of the CDR3: TGCGCCAGCAGCCAAGACGACATGACAGCGGTCGAGCAGTACTTC. Encoded protein: CASSQDDMTAVEQYF.

The rearrangement uses TRBV29-1 and TRBJ1-2, with D possibly TRBD1 on 6 matching bases. This CDR3 contains 12 residues. Germline assignment: CDR1 SQVTM and CDR2 ANQGSEA. V lost 6 bases, J lost 8 bases, and 16 bases lay in between. The CDR3 region has the DNA TGCAGCGTCGGTACCGAGGGGGGGGGCTACACCTTC. The encoded protein is CSVGTEGGGYTF.

The V and J genes are TRBV5-6 and TRBJ2-4; 9 nucleotides align to TRBD1. Germline-derived CDR1 and CDR2 are SGHDT and YYEEEE. J was trimmed by 16 bases and V by 2 bases; bases with no gene match: 7. This CDR3 has 12 amino acids. The CDR3 region is CASSFARDREYF. Here the CDR3 DNA reads TGTGCCAGCAGCTTTGCCCGGGACAGGGAATACTTC.

The chain joins TRBV4-2 to TRBJ2-1, with D possibly matching TRBD1 (5 bases). V was shortened by 2 bases and J by 7 bases, with 21 bases between the two germline ends. Germline CDR1 is LGHNA and CDR2 is YNFKEQ. The CDR3 has 17 amino acids. The CDR3 loop reads CASSQNLQVQTGNEQFF. Written as DNA, the CDR3 is TGTGCCAGCAGCCAAAACCTACAGGTCCAAACCGGAAATGAGCAGTTCTTC.

V is TRBV28 and J is TRBJ2-5, with a tentative D call TRBD2 (7 bases). The CDR3 sequence is 13 residues long. With 9 bases removed from V and 5 bases from J, the gap between germline ends came to 16 bases. CDR1 and CDR2 from the germline V gene are MDHEN and SYDVKM. The CDR3 nucleotides read TGTGCCAGTAGAGGGGGGGCCGGGGAGACCCAGTACTTC. Residues: CASRGGAGETQYF.

This clone ranks as medium-sized. The rearrangement uses TRBV11-1 and TRBJ2-1; 12 positions match TRBD2. Germline assignment: CDR1 SGHAT and CDR2 FQDESV (reference sequence). The CDR3 contains 15 residues. J was trimmed by 7 bases and V by 6 bases; bases with no gene match: 7. The CDR3 reads CASSLAGGPSNEQFF. As DNA, the CDR3 is TGTGCCAGCAGTCTAGCGGGAGGGCCCTCAAATGAGCAGTTCTTC. Full variable domain (remainder filled in from reference TRBV11-1 and TRBJ2-1): EAEVAQSPRYKITEKSQAVAFWCDPISGHATLYWYRQILGQGPELLVQFQDESVVDDSQLPKDRFSAERLKGVDSTLKIQPAELGDSAMYLCASSLAGGPSNEQFFGPGTRLTVL.

V and J are TRBV27 and TRBJ2-7; D perhaps matches TRBD1 (5 bases). The CDR3 covers 14 residues. Germline V lookup: CDR1 MNHEY, CDR2 SMNVEV (reference sequence). The ends were cut back, 5 bases at V and 2 bases at J, with 13 bases in the middle. CDR3 residues: CASSNFLTAYEQYF. CDR3 in DNA: TGTGCCAGCAGTAATTTCTTGACAGCCTACGAGCAGTACTTC.